The 2 T cell receptor beta chains in this list originate from one sample, sequenced in a study of the immune and genomic landscape of osteosarcoma. Sequencing was performed with immunoSEQ multiplex PCR; in TCRdb, only in-frame clones are kept and a portion is missing. Of about 800 clones listed, 60% to 80% are singletons. Sequenced material: primary tumor tissue from the humerus. These receptors came from a woman between 65 and 79 years old with osteosarcoma.

This clone counts as large. V and J are TRBV7-8 and TRBJ2-7; TRBD2 might be the D (5 bases). Germline lookup yields CDR1 SGHVS and CDR2 FQNEAQ. The V end lost 5 bases, the J end lost 0 bases, and 11 bases lay between the germline ends. This CDR3 is 14 amino acids long. CDR3 sequence (DNA): TGTGCCAGCAGCCATGCGGGCCTCTCCTACGAGCAGTACTTC. Amino acids: CASSHAGLSYEQYF.

In DNA, the CDR3 is TGTGCCAGCAGCTCCTTAAATGAAAAACTGTTTTTT. Residues: CASSSLNEKLFF. This chain joins TRBV7-9 and TRBJ1-4; no firm D call. With 4 bases removed from V and 5 bases from J, the gap between germline ends came to 5 bases. The CDR3 contains 12 residues. Germline values: CDR1 SEHNR, CDR2 FQNEAQ (reference sequence).